This passage covers 23 T cell receptor beta chains from one sample sequenced in a study of tumor-infiltrating lymphocytes in primary liver carcinoma. Scientists recovered RNA and DNA together from around 20-30 mg of unsorted bulk tissue. The researchers produced TCR beta cDNA from approximately 0.45 ug total RNA with a constant-region primer. Libraries covering TCR beta were generated through three nested multiplex PCR rounds (using a slightly modified ARM-PCR). Running 10 cycles apiece, the first two PCR rounds relied on TRBV1-TRBV30 forward primers together with a C-beta reverse primer. MiXCR was run by TCRdb on the multiplex PCR reads, yielding one entry per CDR3 protein. The repertoire has about 78,000 distinct CDR3 sequences, over 55% of them found once; the top ten carry roughly 13%. Specimen: liver tumor tissue from sampling region 4. Stated subset: tumor region T4, right-lateral pole. The receptors originated from a woman aged 55 to 70 with primary liver carcinoma and hepatitis B virus infection.

Turning to this clonotype: One base away lies a much larger clone, so this may be a sequencing read error. Since the CDR3 does not end with the conserved phenylalanine or tryptophan, this likely comes from a read error. The chain's CDR3 is CASSWTATGELFS. The CDR3 nucleotides are TGTGCCAGCAGTTGGACTGCCACCGGGGAGCTGTTTTCT. The chain recombines TRBV28 with TRBJ2-2; D is perhaps TRBD2 (5 bases). CDR1 is MDHEN, CDR2 SYDVKM, per germline. V dropped 4 bases and J dropped 4 bases, with 7 bases sitting between them. The CDR3 length is 13 residues.

Points on this clonotype: This may be a read error, as it is one base from a much larger clone. The chain carries TRBV7-9 and TRBJ2-3; 10 bases agree with TRBD2. CDR3 size: 15 residues. Germline CDR1 reads SEHNR; CDR2 reads FQNEAQ (reference sequence). The CDR3 protein is CVSDPSGSSTDTQYF. The DNA for the CDR3 is TGTGTCAGTGACCCTAGCGGGAGCAGCACAGATACGCAGTATTTT.

This clonotype was observed a handful of times. This likely comes from a read error, as the CDR3 has no conserved phenylalanine or tryptophan at its end. It is unclear where the CDR3 begins or ends on the DNA, so no DNA is shown, and the CDR3 is as TCRdb lists it. V is TRBV6-5 and J is TRBJ2-3; the DNA was not compared with TRBD2, the D call given in the table. CDR1 is MNHEY, CDR2 SVGAGI, per germline. The CDR3 contains 15 residues when both ends are counted. The CDR3 is CASSYRGSRTDTRYS.

The sample holds a few counts of this clonotype. This may stem from a read error, because a much larger clone lies one nucleotide away. V gene TRBV28 combines with J gene TRBJ2-2; 13 nucleotides line up with TRBD2. The germline gives CDR1 MDHEN, CDR2 SYDVKM. CDR3 size: 17 residues. CDR3 nucleotides: TGTGCCAGCGGCGGGACTAGCGGGATTAGAATTGCCGGGAAGCTGTTTTTT. Translating gives CASGGTSGIRIAGKLFF.

Turning to this clonotype: A much larger clone is a single base away; this may be a read error. J is TRBJ1-3 and V is TRBV5-4; D is perhaps TRBD1 (5 bases). The CDR3 extends over 15 amino acids. Germline CDR1 SGHNT, CDR2 YYREEE (reference sequence). The CDR3 nucleotides are TGTGCCAGCAGCTTGGCCGGGGCGTCTGGAAAGACCATATATTTT. Its protein is CASSLAGASGKTIYF.

This clonotype was detected a few times. A much more abundant neighbour one base away suggests this may be a read error. This chain connects TRBV10-3 to TRBJ2-7, with 9 bases identical to TRBD2. The CDR3 spans 15 residues. Germline lookup yields CDR1 ENHRY and CDR2 SYGVKD. The CDR3 DNA reads TGTGTCATCAGTTTTAGCGGGAGCCGCTCCTACGAGCAGTACTTC. Translated: CVISFSGSRSYEQYF.

The V call is TRBV11-1, the J call TRBJ2-5; TRBD1 aligns across 8 bases. This CDR3 region has 16 residues. Germline assignment: CDR1 SGHAT and CDR2 FQDESV (reference sequence). After removal of 3 bases from V and 0 bases from J, the junction contained 6 bases not matched to a gene. CDR3 residues: CASSFYRTGYQETQYF. The CDR3 nucleotides are TGTGCCAGCAGCTTCTACAGGACAGGGTACCAAGAGACCCAGTACTTC.

This clonotype has more than one count but fewer than ten. A much larger clone lies a single base off, so this may be a read error. This chain connects TRBV6-1 to TRBJ2-7; 7 bases align to TRBD1. The ends lost 3 bases at V and 8 bases at J; junction bases unmatched: 7. Germline loops: CDR1 MNHNS, CDR2 SASEGT. The CDR3 consists of 13 residues. The CDR3 nucleotides read TGTGCCAGCAGTGACCGGGACAGAAACAAGCAGTACTTC. Translation: CASSDRDRNKQYF.

Worth noting for this clonotype: This likely comes from a read error, as the CDR3 has no conserved phenylalanine or tryptophan at its end. The chain has TRBV11-2 and TRBJ2-7; D gene ambiguous. The CDR3 runs 14 residues. Per the germline V gene, CDR1 is SGHAT and CDR2 is FQNNGV. V was cut by 5 bases and J by 1 base, with 12 bases left in between. The CDR3 DNA is TGTGCCAGCAGCCTATGGAGTCCGTCCTACGAGCAGTACTTA. Translated: CASSLWSPSYEQYL.

This clonotype was found many times. CDR3 DNA sequence: TGTGCCAGCACCGAGGGACTAGCTCAATACGAGCAGTACTTC. This gives the protein CASTEGLAQYEQYF. The chain uses TRBV12-3 or TRBV12-4 and TRBJ2-7, with TRBD2 matching 9 bases. V was pared by 7 bases and J by 4 bases, with 8 bases of the junction left unmatched. This CDR3 contains 14 residues.

A note on this clonotype: This likely comes from a read error, as the CDR3 has no conserved phenylalanine or tryptophan at its end. The rearrangement uses TRBV6-2 or TRBV6-3 and TRBJ2-3; either TRBD1 or TRBD2 may fit D (5 bases each). The CDR3 has 14 amino acids. Germline values: CDR1 MNHEY, CDR2 SVGEGT. The CDR3 bases are TGTGCCAGCACTGGGACCATTAACACAGGTACGCAGTATCTT. Translated, it gives CASTGTINTGTQYL.

Concerning this clonotype itself: One end of the junction varies from germline; a read error may be responsible. The V and J genes are TRBV10-3 and TRBJ2-6; D is unresolved. This CDR3 has 15 residues. Germline CDR1 ENHRY, CDR2 SYGVKD. CDR3 coding DNA: TGTGCCATCAGTGAGTCGTGGTCTGGGCCCAAGGTCCTGACTTTC. Protein sequence: CAISESWSGPKVLTF.

Turning to this clonotype: Since the CDR3 does not end with the conserved phenylalanine or tryptophan, this likely comes from a read error. The CDR3 DNA reads TGTGCCAGCAGCTTAGGGTTCGACGGGCTTTCCTACAATGTGCAGTTCCTC. As protein: CASSLGFDGLSYNVQFL. The gene calls are TRBV11-3 and TRBJ2-1; no clear D gene. CDR3 length: 17 amino acids. Germline V gene lookup returns CDR1 SGHNT and CDR2 YENEEA.

About this clonotype itself: The junction differs from germline at one of its ends, possibly a read error. The genes are TRBV6-5 and TRBJ2-1; 8 nucleotides agree with TRBD1. CDR3 length: 15 amino acids. In germline, CDR1 is MNHEY, CDR2 SVGAGI. In nucleotides, the CDR3 is TGTGTCAGCAGTTTCCCCGGGACAGGTTACAATGAGCAGTTCTTC. Translated, it gives CVSSFPGTGYNEQFF.

This clonotype appeared a single time. This chain links TRBV11-2 with TRBJ2-1, with 7 bases fitting TRBD2. The germline V gene has CDR1 SGHAT and CDR2 FQNNGV. The CDR3 has 15 amino acids. After removal of 10 bases from V and 11 bases from J, the junction contained 20 bases not matched to a gene. The CDR3 DNA reads TGTGCCAACAGTTTGCCGGGATTATGGGACTATAAGCAGTTCTTC. It codes for CANSLPGLWDYKQFF.

At least ten counts were recorded for this clonotype. The V call is TRBV28, the J call TRBJ1-1; no reliable D call. The CDR3 contains 15 residues. CDR1 and CDR2 from the germline V gene are MDHEN and SYDVKM. V was cut by 8 bases and J by 1 base, with 17 bases left in between. CDR3 nucleotide sequence: TGTGCCAGCTCGAAGGGCGTCCCATGGAACACTGAAGCTTTCTTT. This encodes CASSKGVPWNTEAFF. Variable domain in full (rest from reference TRBV28 and TRBJ1-1): DVKVTQSSRYLVKRTGEKVFLECVQDMDHENMFWYRQDPGLGLRLIYFSYDVKMKEKGDIPEGYSVSREKKERFSLILESASTNQTSMYLCASSKGVPWNTEAFFGQGTRLTVV.

With regard to this clonotype: Sequence at one end of the junction differs from germline and may be a read error. V usage is TRBV11-2 and J usage is TRBJ2-1, with D perhaps TRBD2 (7 bases). This CDR3 is built from 16 residues. Germline CDR1 is SGHAT and CDR2 is FQNNGV. As DNA, the CDR3 is TGCGCCAGCAGCTCAGATCTGACGGGCGGGGGCGATGAGCAGTTCTTC. It translates to CASSSDLTGGGDEQFF.

This clonotype has only a few counts. The chain is built from TRBV7-9 and TRBJ1-2; 9 bases map to TRBD1. The CDR3 has 13 amino acids. The V gene's germline CDR1 is SEHNR and CDR2 FQNEAQ (reference sequence). V was clipped by 3 bases and J by 8 bases; unmatched bases: 4. As DNA, the CDR3 is TGTGCCAGCAGCTTTGACAGGGGGGGCGGCTACACCTTC. Its protein product is CASSFDRGGGYTF. Based on the CDR3 plus reference TRBV7-9 and TRBJ1-2, the full variable domain is DTGVSQNPRHKITKRGQNVTFRCDPISEHNRLYWYRQTLGQGPEFLTYFQNEAQLEKSRLLSDRFSAERPKGSFSTLEIQRTEQGDSAMYLCASSFDRGGGYTFGSGTRLTVV.

V gene TRBV11-1 combines with J gene TRBJ2-1; a weak D match, TRBD2 (6 bases). CDR1 and CDR2 (germline): SGHAT, FQDESV (reference sequence). This CDR3 is built from 16 residues. V gave up 4 bases and J gave up 6 bases, with 19 bases separating them. The CDR3 DNA follows: TGTGCCAGCAGCTCGGCGACTAGTGGGAGCTGCAATGAGCAGTTCTTC. This sequence encodes CASSSATSGSCNEQFF.

Note on this clonotype: The junction does not match germline at one end; this may be a read error. This sequence joins TRBV11-2 and TRBJ2-3; D possibly corresponds to TRBD2 (6 bases). The CDR3 loop spans 14 amino acids. The V gene's germline CDR1 is SGHAT and CDR2 FQNNGV. The CDR3, as DNA: TGTGCTAGCAGTCCCGGACTACCCGCAGATACGCAGTATTTT. Amino acids: CASSPGLPADTQYF.

Concerning this clonotype: With a much larger clone just one base away, this may be a read error. V usage is TRBV30 and J usage is TRBJ2-7; TRBD2 aligns across 7 bases. The CDR3 loop spans 14 amino acids. Germline values: CDR1 GTSNPN, CDR2 SVGIG (reference sequence). The CDR3 sequence: CARRLPGLSYEQYF. The DNA for the CDR3 is TGTGCCCGGAGGTTACCGGGACTATCCTACGAGCAGTACTTC. The full variable domain, completed using reference TRBV30 and TRBJ2-7, is SQTIHQWPATLVQPVGSPLSLECTVEGTSNPNLYWYRQAAGRGLQLLFYSVGIGQISSEVPQNLSASRPQDRQFILSSKKLLLSDSGFYLCARRLPGLSYEQYFGPGTRLTVT.

In its sample, this clonotype was seen once. The junction shows a germline mismatch at one end, possibly a read error. V usage is TRBV6-1 and J usage is TRBJ2-1, with D possibly being TRBD1 (6 bases). This CDR3 spans 17 amino acids. The germline CDR1 and CDR2 sequences are MNHNS and SASEGT. CDR3 loop: CASSEAQGGFSYNEQFF. CDR3 nucleotide sequence: TGTGCCAGTAGTGAAGCACAGGGCGGGTTCTCCTACAATGAGCAGTTCTTC.

Concerning this clonotype itself: The junction differs from germline at one of its ends, possibly a read error. This sequence joins TRBV11-2 and TRBJ2-5; 9 nucleotides line up with TRBD2. This CDR3 region has 14 residues. From germline, CDR1 is SGHAT and CDR2 FQNNGV. The CDR3 reads CANSFSGRKETQYF. The CDR3 coding sequence is TGCGCCAATAGCTTCAGCGGGAGGAAAGAGACCCAGTACTTC.